These T cell receptor beta chains were read from a single sample in a study of cytomegalovirus exposure and HLA in healthy donors. This table comes from immunoSEQ multiplex PCR, and its TCRdb copy is limited to in-frame clones, with some not included. The sample has fewer than 250,000 clones, 81% seen once. Material for sequencing was PBMCs. These receptors were collected from a man aged 18 to 35 in good health and CMV-seronegative. CDR3s include the opening cysteine and the closing phenylalanine or tryptophan. Fields, in order: V gene, clone size, CDR3 length, J gene, CDR3 protein. Clone size is shown for a subset of rows, as once, few, many or a class of expanded clone.

v_call: TRBV7-8
clone_size: NA
cdr3_length: 15
j_call: TRBJ2-1
cdr3_aa: CASRPEREPYNEQFF

v_call: TRBV5-5
clone_size: NA
cdr3_length: 17
j_call: TRBJ1-4
cdr3_aa: CASSLALAGSTNEKLFF

v_call: TRBV5-1
clone_size: NA
cdr3_length: 14
j_call: TRBJ2-7
cdr3_aa: CASSFGSGTNEQYF

v_call: TRBV25-1
clone_size: NA
cdr3_length: 12
j_call: TRBJ1-1
cdr3_aa: CASIQGNTEAFF

v_call: TRBV4-2
clone_size: once
cdr3_length: 21
j_call: TRBJ2-7
cdr3_aa: CASSQHYAGELLDRYSYEQYF

v_call: TRBV27
clone_size: NA
cdr3_length: 18
j_call: TRBJ2-7
cdr3_aa: CASSFLPGTGAGAYEQYF

v_call: TRBV7-6
clone_size: NA
cdr3_length: 17
j_call: TRBJ2-3
cdr3_aa: CASSPEGTSLSTDTQYF

v_call: TRBV7-9
clone_size: NA
cdr3_length: 16
j_call: TRBJ2-1
cdr3_aa: CASSPRSARAYNEQFF

v_call: TRBV6-1
clone_size: NA
cdr3_length: 15
j_call: TRBJ1-3
cdr3_aa: CASRMDRGSGNTIYF

v_call: TRBV7-3
clone_size: NA
cdr3_length: 15
j_call: TRBJ2-1
cdr3_aa: CASSPDRLAGVEQFF

v_call: TRBV13
clone_size: NA
cdr3_length: 15
j_call: TRBJ1-3
cdr3_aa: CASSLWYREGNTIYF

v_call: TRBV7-6
clone_size: once
cdr3_length: 13
j_call: TRBJ2-7
cdr3_aa: CASSPTGTYEQYF

v_call: TRBV7-9
clone_size: NA
cdr3_length: 16
j_call: TRBJ2-1
cdr3_aa: CASSRDRIIPHNEQFF

v_call: TRBV9
clone_size: NA
cdr3_length: 15
j_call: TRBJ1-1
cdr3_aa: CASSGGTGGNTEAFF

v_call: TRBV5-1
clone_size: NA
cdr3_length: 15
j_call: TRBJ2-1
cdr3_aa: CASRAGTSGPNEQFF

v_call: TRBV4-1
clone_size: NA
cdr3_length: 16
j_call: TRBJ2-7
cdr3_aa: CASSHVKGVFWDEQYF

v_call: TRBV7-2
clone_size: NA
cdr3_length: 18
j_call: TRBJ2-7
cdr3_aa: CASSLGTSGRPSSYEQYF

v_call: TRBV4-1
clone_size: NA
cdr3_length: 15
j_call: TRBJ1-5
cdr3_aa: CASSQDPQGGQPQHF

v_call: TRBV5-8
clone_size: NA
cdr3_length: 12
j_call: TRBJ1-5
cdr3_aa: CASSGGAQPQHF

v_call: TRBV4-3
clone_size: NA
cdr3_length: 16
j_call: TRBJ2-2
cdr3_aa: CASSQDRVVGTGELFF

v_call: TRBV19
clone_size: NA
cdr3_length: 14
j_call: TRBJ2-3
cdr3_aa: CASRSRFVADTQYF

v_call: TRBV18
clone_size: NA
cdr3_length: 14
j_call: TRBJ2-7
cdr3_aa: CASSPPKGVNEQYF

v_call: TRBV2
clone_size: NA
cdr3_length: 14
j_call: TRBJ2-5
cdr3_aa: CASSELAVQETQYF

v_call: TRBV19
clone_size: NA
cdr3_length: 13
j_call: TRBJ1-5
cdr3_aa: CASSFSTNQPQHF

v_call: TRBV14
clone_size: NA
cdr3_length: 14
j_call: TRBJ2-7
cdr3_aa: CASSRRGLAGEQYF

v_call: TRBV4-3
clone_size: NA
cdr3_length: 16
j_call: TRBJ1-4
cdr3_aa: CASSQTRQGVNEKLFF

v_call: TRBV4-2
clone_size: NA
cdr3_length: 16
j_call: TRBJ2-7
cdr3_aa: CASSQPAETGSYEQYF

v_call: TRBV5-1
clone_size: NA
cdr3_length: 13
j_call: TRBJ2-2
cdr3_aa: CASSSFNTGELFF

v_call: TRBV19
clone_size: NA
cdr3_length: 17
j_call: TRBJ2-2
cdr3_aa: CASSRHSRPSNTGELFF

v_call: TRBV28
clone_size: NA
cdr3_length: 17
j_call: TRBJ1-5
cdr3_aa: CASRAGTGSLINQPQHF

v_call: TRBV7-9
clone_size: NA
cdr3_length: 18
j_call: TRBJ1-4
cdr3_aa: CSSSRPTGLDSTNEKLFF

v_call: TRBV7-2
clone_size: NA
cdr3_length: 14
j_call: TRBJ1-4
cdr3_aa: CASSLGGQREKLFF

v_call: TRBV29-1
clone_size: few
cdr3_length: 11
j_call: TRBJ1-1
cdr3_aa: CSVATGPEAFF

v_call: TRBV15
clone_size: NA
cdr3_length: 21
j_call: TRBJ2-3
cdr3_aa: CATSTTIPLAGGSQYTDTQYF

v_call: TRBV5-4
clone_size: NA
cdr3_length: 15
j_call: TRBJ1-2
cdr3_aa: CASSRTGVVLGGYTF